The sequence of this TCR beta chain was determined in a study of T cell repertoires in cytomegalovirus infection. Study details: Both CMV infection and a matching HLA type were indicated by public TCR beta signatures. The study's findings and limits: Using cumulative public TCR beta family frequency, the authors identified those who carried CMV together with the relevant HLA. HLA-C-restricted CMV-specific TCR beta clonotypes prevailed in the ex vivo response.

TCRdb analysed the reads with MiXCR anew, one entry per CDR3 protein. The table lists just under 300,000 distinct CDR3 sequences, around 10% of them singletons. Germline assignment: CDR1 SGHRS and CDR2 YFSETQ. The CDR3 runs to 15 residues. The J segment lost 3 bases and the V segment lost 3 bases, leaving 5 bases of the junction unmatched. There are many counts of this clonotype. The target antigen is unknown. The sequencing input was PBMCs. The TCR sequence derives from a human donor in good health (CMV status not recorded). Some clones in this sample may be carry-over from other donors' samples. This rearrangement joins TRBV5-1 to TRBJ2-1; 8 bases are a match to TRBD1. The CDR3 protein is CASSWGTGDYNEQFF. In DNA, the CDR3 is TGCGCCAGCAGCTGGGGGACAGGTGACTACAATGAGCAGTTCTTC.